These 18 T cell receptor beta chains share one sample of origin, sequenced in a study of response to subunit inactivated influenza vaccine (dated by TCRdb to between 2017 and 2018). The method behind the library was RT-PCR. Sequencing took place on an Illumina HiSeq 2500. TCRdb took the public reads, trimmed them with fastp at Q25, ran MiXCR for clone calling and kept in-frame beta chains. Each entry merges the rows of one CDR3 protein and shows their most common DNA and genes. The sample data list roughly 500,000 distinct CDR3 sequences, and more than 15% of these were observed just once. Together, the top ten hold less than 4% of the sample. The sample consisted of CD4+ T cells sorted from PBMCs, taken less than 30 months after vaccination. The receptors derive from a man aged 45 to 75 who received an inactivated influenza vaccine. Donor details come from another sample of the same person, matched by shared clones.

This clonotype was detected a few times. The chain couples TRBV4-2 to TRBJ2-7, with TRBD2 matching over 14 bases. CDR1 and CDR2 (germline): LGHNA, YNFKEQ. V lost 3 bases to trimming and J lost 4 bases; unmatched junction nucleotides: 8. The length of the CDR3 is 17 residues. CDR3 coding DNA: TGTGCCAGCAGCCAGACCGGACTAGCGGGAGGAAAGTACGAGCAGTACTTC. Its protein is CASSQTGLAGGKYEQYF.

The chain uses TRBV20-1 and TRBJ1-5, with D unresolved. Germline V gene sequence: CDR1 DFQATT, CDR2 SNEGSKA (reference sequence). V was pared by 6 bases and J by 6 bases, with 15 bases between. The CDR3 length is 13 residues. The chain's CDR3 is CSAPRLSGQPQHF. The DNA of the CDR3 is TGCAGTGCCCCACGGCTGAGTGGTCAGCCCCAGCATTTT.

This clonotype was picked up one time. The chain couples TRBV5-4 to TRBJ1-6, with D uncertain. Trimming took off 3 bases at V and 8 bases at J, with 15 bases between the two ends. CDR3 length equals 15 residues. Germline CDR1 is SGHNT and CDR2 is YYREEE (reference sequence). The CDR3 protein is CASSSTGPGDSPLHF. The CDR3 coding sequence is TGTGCCAGCAGCTCCACTGGACCTGGCGATTCACCCCTCCACTTT.

This chain uses TRBV12-3 or TRBV12-4 with TRBJ2-3; maybe TRBD2 (7 bases). Trimming stripped 8 bases from V and 3 bases from J, with 15 bases between. The CDR3 runs to 14 residues. This chain's CDR3 is CASHLGGGTDTQYF. The CDR3 DNA is TGTGCCAGCCATTTAGGGGGGGGAACAGATACGCAGTATTTT.

J is TRBJ2-2 and V is TRBV7-3; D not resolved. V lost 6 bases to trimming and J lost 0 bases, with 5 bases between them. The CDR3 extends over 13 amino acids. Germline CDR1 and CDR2: SGHTA and FQGTGA. CDR3 nucleotides: TGTGCCAGCAGGAATACGAACACCGGGGAGCTGTTTTTT. Protein product: CASRNTNTGELFF.

The chain uses TRBV25-1 and TRBJ2-7; no reliable D call. CDR3 length equals 11 residues. Germline-derived CDR1 and CDR2 are MGHDK and SYGVNS. The ends were cut back, 4 bases at V and 5 bases at J, with 6 bases in the middle. For the CDR3, the DNA is TGTGCCAGCAGTGGTGTGAACGAGCAGTACTTC. Its protein is CASSGVNEQYF.

The chain joins TRBV20-1 to TRBJ1-6, with D possibly being TRBD1 (5 bases). Germline assignment: CDR1 DFQATT and CDR2 SNEGSKA (reference sequence). Trimming removed 2 bases from V and 1 base from J, with 15 bases in between. The CDR3 sequence is 17 residues long. The CDR3 spells CSARQSTVNSYNSPLHF. The CDR3 DNA reads as TGCAGTGCTAGACAATCGACAGTTAATTCCTATAATTCACCCCTCCACTTT.

This clonotype was recorded a few times. V and J are TRBV10-3 and TRBJ2-5, with unresolved D. Per the germline V gene, CDR1 is ENHRY and CDR2 is SYGVKD. With 0 bases removed from V and 1 base from J, the gap between germline ends came to 9 bases. The CDR3 runs to 15 residues. In nucleotides, the CDR3 is TGTGCCATCAGTGAGTCGTCAGCGACCCAAGAGACCCAGTACTTC. The encoded protein is CAISESSATQETQYF.

This clonotype has a handful of counts. The rearrangement links TRBV20-1 to TRBJ2-3, with 7 bases that match TRBD2. The CDR3 consists of 13 residues. Germline CDR1 and CDR2: DFQATT and SNEGSKA (reference sequence). J gave up 2 bases and V 5 bases, and 4 bases lay outside the gene matches. This chain's CDR3 is CSAQTSPTDTQYF. The DNA for the CDR3 is TGCAGTGCTCAGACTAGCCCCACAGATACGCAGTATTTT.

V is TRBV30 and J is TRBJ2-7; 10 positions agree with TRBD1. Germline V gene sequence: CDR1 GTSNPN, CDR2 SVGIG (reference sequence). This CDR3 spans 14 amino acids. V trimming: 2 bases; J trimming: 3 bases; junction bases outside the gene matches: 4. Here the CDR3 DNA reads TGTGCCTGGAGTCTTGGGGACAGGGGCTACGAGCAGTACTTC. This sequence encodes CAWSLGDRGYEQYF.

This clonotype has a count of ten or more. The rearrangement uses TRBV29-1 and TRBJ2-7; 9 bases align to TRBD2. The CDR3 contains 14 residues. Trimming cost V 3 bases and J 3 bases; bases outside gene matches: 6. The germline V gene encodes CDR1 SQVTM and CDR2 ANQGSEA. CDR3 DNA: TGCAGCGTTGATAAGGCTAGCGGGGACTACGAGCAGTACTTC. This translates into CSVDKASGDYEQYF.

The J gene is TRBJ2-3, the V gene TRBV5-1; no reliable D call. The CDR3 length is 13 residues. CDR1 and CDR2 from the germline V gene are SGHRS and YFSETQ. The V end was cut by 2 bases, the J end by 9 bases, with 13 bases between. CDR3 nucleotides: TGCGCCAGCAGCTTCCAACAGCAAGACACGCAGTATTTT. Translated, it gives CASSFQQQDTQYF.

The gene calls are TRBV11-2 and TRBJ1-4, with 8 bases aligning to TRBD1. The CDR3 runs 15 residues. The junction had 10 bases not matched to a gene; V was cut back by 5 bases and J by 8 bases. CDR1 SGHAT and CDR2 FQNNGV come from the germline V gene. CDR3 DNA: TGTGCCAGCAGCCTGACGGGACAGGCCCCCGAAAAACTGTTTTTT. Translation gives CASSLTGQAPEKLFF.

This clonotype has just a few counts. The chain is built from TRBV5-1 and TRBJ1-4; 7 bases match TRBD1. The CDR3 is 14 residues long. Germline trimming cut 3 bases from V and 8 bases from J; bases unmatched to any gene: 7. Germline lookup yields CDR1 SGHRS and CDR2 YFSETQ. The CDR3 reads CASSSLQGNEKLFF. Here the CDR3 DNA reads TGCGCCAGCAGCTCCCTACAGGGGAACGAAAAACTGTTTTTT.

The V gene is TRBV28, the J gene TRBJ1-2; D ambiguous. The CDR3 loop spans 12 amino acids. V shed 6 bases and J shed 7 bases, with 12 bases lying between them. Germline V gene data show CDR1 as MDHEN and CDR2 as SYDVKM. The CDR3: CASSRATSGYTF. CDR3 DNA: TGTGCCAGCAGCCGGGCCACCAGTGGCTACACCTTC.

In this sample, this clonotype turned up a few times. V and J are TRBV6-1 and TRBJ1-4, with 8 bases lining up with TRBD1. V trimming: 6 bases; J trimming: 7 bases; junction bases outside the gene matches: 7. In germline, CDR1 is MNHNS, CDR2 SASEGT. The CDR3 has 14 amino acids. The CDR3 DNA sequence: TGTGCCAGCAGGCGGCCAGGGGGCGGTGAAAAACTGTTTTTT. Translated, it gives CASRRPGGGEKLFF.

The CDR3 DNA reads TGTGCCAGCAGCTACCCCAGCTACGAGCAGTACTTC. The encoded protein is CASSYPSYEQYF. The chain uses TRBV5-5 and TRBJ2-7; no clear D. CDR1 and CDR2 (germline): SGHKS, YYEKEE (reference sequence). V gave up 3 bases and J gave up 3 bases, with 7 bases separating them. The CDR3 length is 12 residues.

V and J are TRBV5-1 and TRBJ1-4, with 7 bases that match TRBD1. Germline V gives CDR1 SGHRS, CDR2 YFSETQ. V trimming: 5 bases; J trimming: 8 bases; junction bases outside the gene matches: 9. CDR3 length equals 14 residues. The CDR3: CASRPDRDGEKLFF. The DNA of the CDR3 is TGCGCCAGCAGACCCGACAGGGATGGAGAAAAACTGTTTTTT.